This TCR beta chain was identified during a study of blood T cell repertoires in COVID-19. Germline-derived CDR1 and CDR2 are SGHRS and YFSETQ. The V end was cut by 3 bases, the J end by 9 bases, with 13 bases between. The CDR3 extends over 12 amino acids. This clone was found once. Repertoires were generated with immunoSEQ multiplex PCR, while TCRdb's copy carries only in-frame clones and drops some. The sample records under 65,000 clones, 90% being singletons. The clonotype comes from a woman aged 80 or over with active COVID-19. Sequencing was carried out using peripheral blood. V gene TRBV5-1 combines with J gene TRBJ2-7, with a weak D call TRBD2 (6 bases). The CDR3 DNA sequence: TGCGCCAGCAGCTCCCGGGGGTCGGGGCAGTACTTC. Its protein is CASSSRGSGQYF.